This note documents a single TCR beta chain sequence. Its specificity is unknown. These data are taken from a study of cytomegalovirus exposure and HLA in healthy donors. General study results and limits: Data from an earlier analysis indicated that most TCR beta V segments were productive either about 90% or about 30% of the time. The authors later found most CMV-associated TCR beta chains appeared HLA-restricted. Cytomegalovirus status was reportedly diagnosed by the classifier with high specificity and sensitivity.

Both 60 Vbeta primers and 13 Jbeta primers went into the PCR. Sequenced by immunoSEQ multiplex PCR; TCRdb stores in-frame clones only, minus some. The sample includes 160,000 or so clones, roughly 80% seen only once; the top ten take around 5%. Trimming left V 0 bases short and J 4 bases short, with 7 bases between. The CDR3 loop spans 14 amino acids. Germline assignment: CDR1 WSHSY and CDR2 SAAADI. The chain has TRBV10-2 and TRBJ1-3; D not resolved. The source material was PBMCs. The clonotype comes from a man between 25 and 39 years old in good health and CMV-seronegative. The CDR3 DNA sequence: TGCGCCAGCAGTGAGTCGAACACCGGAAACACCATATATTTT. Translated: CASSESNTGNTIYF.